The sequence of this T cell receptor beta chain was determined in a study of shared T cell receptors in the human thymus. Clones were read by immunoSEQ multiplex PCR, and TCRdb kept only the in-frame ones, dropping some. The sample has approximately 760,000 clones; roughly 88% are singletons. Trimming took 8 bases from V and 9 from J, leaving 22 bases between them. There are 14 residues in the CDR3. This sample also appeared in a second study, on human thymus T cells. That work adds: Healthy Finnish infants undergoing corrective surgery for congenital heart defects were used as donors. Thymic tissue was derived from resections collected during corrective heart surgery. Seemingly biased V and J gene usage marked thymic and blood repertoires.

Sequencing was performed on thymocytes. This TCR came from a girl under three years old with a congenital heart defect. V and J are TRBV6-7 and TRBJ1-1; D uncertain. TRBV6-7 is labeled an ORF, and its function is uncertain. The DNA of the CDR3 is TGTGCCAGCGACCCCGAAGGGCAGGAGGGTCAAGCTTTCTTT. Its translation is CASDPEGQEGQAFF.